This passage covers 24 T cell receptor beta chains from one sample sequenced in a study of cytomegalovirus exposure and HLA in healthy donors. PCR used 60 Vbeta primers and 13 Jbeta primers. Some clones are missing from TCRdb's copy, which holds only in-frame ones; the method was immunoSEQ multiplex PCR. Of about 120,000 clones listed, around 70% are singletons. The sequencing sample was made of PBMCs. The receptor set was obtained from a woman aged 18-29 years in good health and CMV-seronegative.

This clone appeared a single time. This chain uses TRBV2 with TRBJ1-5; perhaps TRBD1 as D (5 bases). The CDR3 covers 15 residues. Germline V gives CDR1 SNHLY, CDR2 FYNNEI. V was pared by 4 bases and J by 6 bases, with 16 bases between. CDR3 region: CASSVSRGAGQPQHF. CDR3 bases: TGTGCCAGCAGTGTATCGAGGGGAGCGGGTCAGCCCCAGCATTTT.

The genes are TRBV27 and TRBJ2-3; 10 nucleotides line up with TRBD2. The CDR3 is 17 residues long. The germline V gene encodes CDR1 MNHEY and CDR2 SMNVEV (reference sequence). V lost 3 bases to trimming and J lost 1 base; unmatched junction nucleotides: 7. The CDR3 sequence is CASSFLRLAGRTDTQYF. In DNA form, the CDR3 reads TGTGCCAGCAGTTTCCTACGACTAGCGGGCCGCACAGATACGCAGTATTTT.

This clone came up a few times. V and J are TRBV2 and TRBJ2-3; 7 bases fit TRBD2. In germline, CDR1 is SNHLY, CDR2 FYNNEI. V was clipped by 2 bases and J by 3 bases; unmatched bases: 5. The CDR3 is made up of 15 amino acids. CDR3 nucleotides: TGTGCCAGCAGTGAAACCCTAGCGGAAACAGATACGCAGTATTTT. Its translation: CASSETLAETDTQYF. Drawing the rest from reference TRBV2 and TRBJ2-3, the complete variable domain is EPEVTQTPSHQVTQMGQEVILRCVPISNHLYFYWYRQILGQKVEFLVSFYNNEISEKSEIFDDQFSVERPDGSNFTLKIRSTKLEDSAMYFCASSETLAETDTQYFGPGTRLTVL.

This clone appeared a few times. The chain employs TRBV7-9 and TRBJ2-6, with 9 nucleotides matching TRBD1. The V and J ends lost 2 bases and 2 bases, in that order; junction bases with no gene match: 7. Germline CDR1 is SEHNR and CDR2 is FQNEAQ (reference sequence). This CDR3 contains 18 residues. Written as DNA, the CDR3 is TGTGCCAGCAGCTTATCGACAGGGGGTACTGCTGGGGCCAACGTCCTGACTTTC. It encodes CASSLSTGGTAGANVLTF.

This sequence joins TRBV6-5 and TRBJ1-6; 9 bases are shared with TRBD1. The CDR3 totals 15 residues. J lost 9 bases, V lost 4 bases, and 7 bases had no gene match. Germline-derived CDR1 and CDR2 are MNHEY and SVGAGI. This chain's CDR3 is CASSLRTGGRSPLHF. CDR3 nucleotide sequence: TGTGCCAGCAGTTTGCGAACAGGGGGCCGTTCACCCCTCCACTTT.

The chain couples TRBV30 to TRBJ2-1, with 8 bases that match TRBD1. Trimming took 3 bases from V and 7 from J; bases not matched to a gene: 8. From germline, CDR1 is GTSNPN and CDR2 SVGIG (reference sequence). The CDR3 totals 14 residues. CDR3 DNA: TGTGCCTGGAGGGGACAGGCCTTGGTGAATGAGCAGTTCTTC. Amino acid sequence: CAWRGQALVNEQFF.

The chain joins TRBV7-8 to TRBJ2-7, with 8 bases that match TRBD2. V lost 1 base to trimming and J lost 3 bases; unmatched junction nucleotides: 5. The germline V gene encodes CDR1 SGHVS and CDR2 FQNEAQ. The CDR3 sequence is 15 residues long. This CDR3 reads CASSLVGGGNYEQYF. For the CDR3, the DNA is TGTGCCAGCAGCTTAGTCGGCGGGGGGAACTACGAGCAGTACTTC.

The V gene is TRBV6-5, the J gene TRBJ1-3; a weak D match, TRBD1 (6 bases). There are 15 residues in the CDR3. Germline V gene sequence: CDR1 MNHEY, CDR2 SVGAGI. With 3 bases removed from V and 0 bases from J, the gap between germline ends came to 9 bases. The CDR3 here is CASSYGDNSGNTIYF. The CDR3 bases are TGTGCCAGCAGTTATGGGGACAACTCTGGAAACACCATATATTTT.

Turning to this clone: The sample holds other DNA sequences that translate to the same CDR3. The chain recombines TRBV20-1 with TRBJ2-5; D is unresolved. V lost 2 bases to trimming and J lost 2 bases, with 3 bases between them. This CDR3 has 11 amino acids. The germline CDR1 and CDR2 sequences are DFQATT and SNEGSKA (reference sequence). Written as DNA, the CDR3 is TGCAGTGCTAGACGGCAAGAGACCCAGTACTTC. Its translation: CSARRQETQYF.

The chain links TRBV5-5 to TRBJ2-2; no clear D. The CDR3 is 16 residues long. The germline gives CDR1 SGHKS, CDR2 YYEKEE (reference sequence). Trimming removed 0 bases from V and 0 bases from J, with 9 bases in between. This CDR3 is CASSLASLPNTGELFF. The CDR3 DNA sequence: TGTGCCAGCAGCTTGGCGTCCCTACCGAACACCGGGGAGCTGTTTTTT.

The chain is built from TRBV5-6 and TRBJ2-7; possible D gene TRBD2, 6 bases. The CDR3 spans 17 residues. Germline assignment: CDR1 SGHDT and CDR2 YYEEEE. V lost 4 bases, J lost 0 bases, and 20 bases lay in between. Written as DNA, the CDR3 is TGTGCCAGCAGCCCTCCGCCGGGGGAAGAGATCTCCTACGAGCAGTACTTC. This gives the protein CASSPPPGEEISYEQYF.

This sequence joins TRBV10-2 and TRBJ2-6; D not resolved. Germline CDR1 WSHSY, CDR2 SAAADI. The CDR3 sequence is 16 residues long. V was trimmed by 1 base and J by 0 bases, leaving 7 bases between them. CDR3 DNA: TGCGCCAGCAGTGAGTTCGTCCTCTCTGGGGCCAACGTCCTGACTTTC. Protein: CASSEFVLSGANVLTF.

This chain joins TRBV6-4 and TRBJ2-7, with 7 bases aligning to TRBD1. The trim removed 7 bases at V and 2 bases at J, leaving 11 bases unmatched. The V gene's germline CDR1 is MRHNA and CDR2 SNTAGT. The CDR3 sequence is 15 residues long. Written as DNA, the CDR3 is TGTGCCAGCATCGACCAGGGGGTTTATGCCTACGAGCAGTACTTC. Protein sequence: CASIDQGVYAYEQYF.

This clone was observed a single time. The chain employs TRBV9 and TRBJ1-1; 8 bases match TRBD1. V was pared by 4 bases and J by 4 bases, with 9 bases of the junction left unmatched. This CDR3 contains 15 residues. Germline V gene sequence: CDR1 SGDLS, CDR2 YYNGEE. Here the CDR3 DNA reads TGTGCCAGCAGCCTATTTACAGGGGGAAGCACTGAAGCTTTCTTT. Protein: CASSLFTGGSTEAFF. Supplemented by reference TRBV9 and TRBJ1-1, the full variable domain reads DSGVTQTPKHLITATGQRVTLRCSPRSGDLSVYWYQQSLDQGLQFLIQYYNGEERAKGNILERFSAQQFPDLHSELNLSSLELGDSALYFCASSLFTGGSTEAFFGQGTRLTVV.

J is TRBJ2-7 and V is TRBV5-1; 7 bases agree with TRBD2. CDR1 is SGHRS, CDR2 YFSETQ, per germline. There are 15 residues in the CDR3. Unmatched junction bases numbered 10, after V lost 5 bases and J lost 2 bases. The CDR3 here is CASRPSGVPTYEQYF. The CDR3 DNA reads as TGCGCCAGCAGACCCAGCGGGGTGCCTACCTACGAGCAGTACTTC.

The chain recombines TRBV19 with TRBJ2-3; D might be TRBD1 (6 bases). The CDR3 covers 15 residues. CDR1 and CDR2 (germline): LNHDA, SQIVND (reference sequence). Trimming left V 3 bases short and J 1 base short, with 11 bases between. CDR3 nucleotide sequence: TGTGCCAGTAGTATTACAGGGAGCCGCACAGATACGCAGTATTTT. This translates into CASSITGSRTDTQYF.

The chain carries TRBV25-1 and TRBJ1-2; D is uncertain. From germline, CDR1 is MGHDK and CDR2 SYGVNS. Trimming shortened V by 5 bases and J by 5 bases, and 18 bases separated the two germline ends. This CDR3 has 15 residues. CDR3 loop: CASSPVGGRSYGYTF. The CDR3 DNA is TGTGCCAGCAGTCCCGTGGGAGGGCGCAGTTATGGCTACACCTTC.

This sequence joins TRBV14 and TRBJ1-1; D perhaps matches TRBD1 (5 bases). The CDR3 is 16 amino acids. The V gene lost 1 base and the J gene lost 4 bases, with 16 bases spanning the gap. From germline, CDR1 is SGHDN and CDR2 FVKESK. This chain's CDR3 is CASSQGRARGGTEAFF. CDR3 bases: TGTGCCAGCAGCCAAGGAAGGGCAAGGGGTGGCACTGAAGCTTTCTTT.

The genes are TRBV5-1 and TRBJ2-6, with 11 bases lining up with TRBD1. Losses at the gene ends were 9 bases for V and 1 base for J; bases not matched to a gene: 6. CDR1 is SGHRS and CDR2 is YFSETQ in the germline V gene. The CDR3 runs 16 residues. The CDR3 loop is CATGQGATSGANVLTF. In DNA, the CDR3 is TGCGCCACCGGACAGGGGGCGACTTCTGGGGCCAACGTCCTGACTTTC.

This chain joins TRBV9 and TRBJ2-1; tentatively, D is TRBD1 (7 bases). The CDR3 spans 15 residues. Trimming left V 2 bases short and J 5 bases short, with 14 bases between. The V gene's germline CDR1 is SGDLS and CDR2 YYNGEE. The CDR3 is CASSVEGAFNNEQFF. The CDR3 DNA reads TGTGCCAGCAGCGTGGAGGGGGCCTTTAACAATGAGCAGTTCTTC.

This chain connects TRBV5-1 to TRBJ1-2; TRBD1 matches 9 bases. The CDR3 loop spans 12 amino acids. Germline CDR1 reads SGHRS; CDR2 reads YFSETQ. V dropped 2 bases and J dropped 8; count of bases not matched to a gene: 1. CDR3 nucleotides: TGCGCCAGCAGCTTAGACAGGGGGGGCTACACCTTC. As protein: CASSLDRGGYTF.

V is TRBV29-1 and J is TRBJ1-1, with D perhaps TRBD1 (5 bases). This CDR3 has 13 amino acids. Germline values: CDR1 SQVTM, CDR2 ANQGSEA. Trimming left V 7 bases short and J 4 bases short, with 16 bases between. CDR3 amino acids: CSAGGAGGTEAFF. The CDR3, as DNA: TGCAGCGCGGGAGGGGCCGGTGGCACTGAAGCTTTCTTT.

The chain links TRBV6-5 to TRBJ2-7, with 12 bases matching TRBD1. Unmatched junction bases numbered 1, after V lost 2 bases and J lost 2 bases. The CDR3 contains 15 residues. CDR1 is MNHEY, CDR2 SVGAGI, per germline. The CDR3 nucleotides read TGTGCCAGCAGTTACCGGGACAGGGGGCCCTACGAGCAGTACTTC. This codes for CASSYRDRGPYEQYF.

The rearrangement joins TRBV5-5 to TRBJ2-7; 8 nucleotides line up with TRBD1. This CDR3 has 15 residues. The V gene end was trimmed by 6 bases and the J gene end by 3 bases; junction bases not matched to a gene: 11. Per germline, CDR1 SGHKS and CDR2 YYEKEE (reference sequence). The CDR3 nucleotides are TGTGCCAGCACCTACTCCCAGGGGGCTTTCTACGAGCAGTACTTC. Amino acids: CASTYSQGAFYEQYF.